The clone carrying this TCR beta chain was recorded at least ten times. Its specificity is not known. This sample was included in a study of blood T cells in healthy people across ages. Study-wide findings and caveats: Donors of long life had a larger count of naive CD4+ cells and greater diversity than aged donors.

For the second PCR, which ran for about 6 to 11 cycles, a sample-barcoded 5' primer and a J-beta primer mix were used. TCRdb recomputed calls from the 5' RACE reads with MiXCR, one row per CDR3 protein. This sample has about 680,000 distinct CDR3 sequences, with around 45% found just once. The V gene's germline CDR1 is LGHNA and CDR2 YNFKEQ. The CDR3 has 16 amino acids. V shed 4 bases and J shed 3 bases, with 18 bases lying between them. Russia was home to the donors, healthy Caucasian individuals aged roughly 6 to 100. Samples had at least 6.5 million PBMCs isolated from them. This receptor was obtained from a woman in her sixties or seventies in good health. The chain combines TRBV4-2 with TRBJ2-5; no firm D call. The sequenced material came from blood. CDR3 loop: CASSLNLRAGEETQYF. The CDR3 bases are TGTGCCAGCAGCCTTAACCTCCGGGCCGGAGAAGAGACCCAGTACTTC.